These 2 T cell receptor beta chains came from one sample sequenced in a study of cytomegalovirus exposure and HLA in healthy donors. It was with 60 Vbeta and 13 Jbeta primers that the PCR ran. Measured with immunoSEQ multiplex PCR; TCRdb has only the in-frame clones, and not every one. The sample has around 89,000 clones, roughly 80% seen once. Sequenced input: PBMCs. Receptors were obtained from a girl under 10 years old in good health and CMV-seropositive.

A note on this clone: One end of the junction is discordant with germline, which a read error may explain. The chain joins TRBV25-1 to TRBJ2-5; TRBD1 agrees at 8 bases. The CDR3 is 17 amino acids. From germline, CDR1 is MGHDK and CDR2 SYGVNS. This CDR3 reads CVSSDNVVFTGGETQYF. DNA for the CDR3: TGTGTCAGCAGTGATAATGTAGTGTTCACAGGGGGAGAGACCCAGTACTTC.

The CDR3 loop is CASSRQWLGTGGNEQFF. The CDR3, as DNA: TGCGCCAGCAGCAGACAATGGCTGGGCACAGGAGGGAATGAGCAGTTCTTC. The gene calls are TRBV5-1 and TRBJ2-1; D may be TRBD2 (6 bases). Trimming pared 4 bases from V and 7 bases from J, leaving 24 bases between. The germline V gene has CDR1 SGHRS and CDR2 YFSETQ. The CDR3 length is 17 residues.